This T cell receptor beta chain was recorded in a study of CD8 T cells in Susac syndrome. With random hexamers, reverse transcription was performed on roughly 0.5 to 1 ug of RNA. By means of immunoSEQ multiplex PCR, TCR beta CDR3 spanning 54 Vbeta and 13 Jbeta underwent amplification. Each CDR3 protein is one row after TCRdb ran MiXCR on the immunoSEQ multiplex PCR reads. The table lists roughly 200,000 distinct CDR3 sequences, 85% to 95% of them singletons, with about 0.1% in the top ten. V lost 3 bases to trimming and J lost 2 bases; unmatched junction nucleotides: 9. Germline lookup yields CDR1 DFQATT and CDR2 SNEGSKA (reference sequence). This CDR3 region has 15 residues.

Sequenced material: CD4+ T cells from PBMCs. This TCR was recovered from a human donor in good health. The chain uses TRBV20-1 and TRBJ2-5; 7 nucleotides align to TRBD2. The CDR3 loop is CSASFSGRSQETQYF. CDR3 DNA: TGCAGTGCTAGTTTTAGCGGGCGAAGTCAAGAGACCCAGTACTTC.